This T cell receptor (beta chain) emerged from a study of neurological immune-mediated disorders. Study-wide results and limits: No CDR3 amino acid sequences were shared by expanded clones across subjects, suggesting private repertoires in all groups.

Of note for this clonotype: Its antigen is as yet unknown. One end of the junction does not line up with germline, which may come from a read error.

CDR3 size: 13 residues. Germline lookup yields CDR1 SGDLS and CDR2 YYNGEE. The cDNA was synthesized by means of template-switch 5'RACE, which was carried out with 10-nucleotide random UMIs. TCRdb reanalysed the 5' RACE reads using MiXCR and keeps one entry per CDR3 protein. The top ten clones hold more than 35% of a sample with around 16,000 distinct CDR3 sequences, 9% to 10% of them seen once. The TCR comes from a man in his forties or fifties in good health. Material for sequencing was CD8+ T cells from blood. The genes are TRBV9 and TRBJ2-1; the match to TRBD2 covers 7 bases. In nucleotides, the CDR3 is TGTGTCAGCAGCGGGATCTGGGGAAGTGAGCAGTTCTTC. Translation gives CVSSGIWGSEQFF.